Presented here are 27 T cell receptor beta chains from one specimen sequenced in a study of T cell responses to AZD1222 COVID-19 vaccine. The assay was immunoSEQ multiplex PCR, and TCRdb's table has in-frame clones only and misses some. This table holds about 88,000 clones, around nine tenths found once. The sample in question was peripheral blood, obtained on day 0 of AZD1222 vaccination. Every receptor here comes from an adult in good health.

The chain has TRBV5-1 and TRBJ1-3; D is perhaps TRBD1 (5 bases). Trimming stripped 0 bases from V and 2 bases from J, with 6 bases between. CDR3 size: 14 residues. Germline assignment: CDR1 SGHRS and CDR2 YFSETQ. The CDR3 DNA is TGCGCCAGCAGCTTGGGGGACCCTGGAAACACCATATATTTT. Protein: CASSLGDPGNTIYF.

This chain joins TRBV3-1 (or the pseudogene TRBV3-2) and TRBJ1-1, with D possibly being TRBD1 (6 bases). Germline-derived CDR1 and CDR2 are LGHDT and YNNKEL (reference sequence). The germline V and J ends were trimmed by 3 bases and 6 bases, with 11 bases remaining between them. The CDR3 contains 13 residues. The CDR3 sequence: CASSQEGGAEAFF. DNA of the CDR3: TGTGCCAGCAGCCAGGAGGGGGGGGCTGAAGCTTTCTTT.

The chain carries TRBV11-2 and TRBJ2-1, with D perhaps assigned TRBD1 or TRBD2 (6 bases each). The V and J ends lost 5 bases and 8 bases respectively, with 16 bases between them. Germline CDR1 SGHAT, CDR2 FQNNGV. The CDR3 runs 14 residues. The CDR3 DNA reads TGTGCCAGCAGCCCTGAGGGGGGCTCATATGAGCAGTTCTTC. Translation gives CASSPEGGSYEQFF.

The CDR3 loop reads CASSLASSDGYTF. In DNA form, the CDR3 reads TGTGCCAGCAGCTTAGCTAGCTCGGATGGCTACACCTTC. The chain couples TRBV7-2 to TRBJ1-2; no definite D call. Germline CDR1 reads SGHTA; CDR2 reads FQGNSA. The CDR3 sequence is 13 residues long. V gave up 0 bases and J gave up 6 bases, with 8 bases separating them.

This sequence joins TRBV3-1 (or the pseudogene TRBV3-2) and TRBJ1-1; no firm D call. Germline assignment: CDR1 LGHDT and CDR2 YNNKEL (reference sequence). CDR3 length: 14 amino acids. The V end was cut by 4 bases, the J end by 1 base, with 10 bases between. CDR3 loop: CASSPGEGNTEAFF. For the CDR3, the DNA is TGTGCCAGCAGCCCCGGTGAGGGGAACACTGAAGCTTTCTTT.

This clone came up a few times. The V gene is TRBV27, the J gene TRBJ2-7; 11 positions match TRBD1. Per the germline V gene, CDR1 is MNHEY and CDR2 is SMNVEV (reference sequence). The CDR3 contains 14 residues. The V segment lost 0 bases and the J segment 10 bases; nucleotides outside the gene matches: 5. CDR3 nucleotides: TGTGCCAGCAGTTTATCGGGACAGGGGGTTCTTCAGTACTTC. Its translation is CASSLSGQGVLQYF.

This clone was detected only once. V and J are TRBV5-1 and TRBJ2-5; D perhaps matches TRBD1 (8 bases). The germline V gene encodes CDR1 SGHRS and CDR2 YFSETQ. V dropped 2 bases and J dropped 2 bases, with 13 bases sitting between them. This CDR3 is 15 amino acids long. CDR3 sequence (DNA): TGCGCCAGCAGCTTACAGGGGGGGTTTCAAGAGACCCAGTACTTC. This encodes CASSLQGGFQETQYF. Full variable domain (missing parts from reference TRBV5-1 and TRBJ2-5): KAGVTQTPRYLIKTRGQQVTLSCSPISGHRSVSWYQQTPGQGLQFLFEYFSETQRNKGNFPGRFSGRQFSNSRSEMNVSTLELGDSALYLCASSLQGGFQETQYFGPGTRLLVL.

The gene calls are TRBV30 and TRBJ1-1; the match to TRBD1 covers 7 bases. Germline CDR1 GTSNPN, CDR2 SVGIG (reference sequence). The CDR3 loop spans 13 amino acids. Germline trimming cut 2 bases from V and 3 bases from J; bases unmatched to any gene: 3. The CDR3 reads CAWSTQGDTEAFF. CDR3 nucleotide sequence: TGTGCCTGGAGTACCCAGGGGGACACTGAAGCTTTCTTT.

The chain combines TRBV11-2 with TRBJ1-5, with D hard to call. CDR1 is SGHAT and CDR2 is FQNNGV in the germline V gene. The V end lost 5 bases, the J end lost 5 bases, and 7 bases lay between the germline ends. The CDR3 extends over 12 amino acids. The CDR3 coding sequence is TGTGCCAGCAGCCAACCCCATCAGCCCCAGCATTTT. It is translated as CASSQPHQPQHF.

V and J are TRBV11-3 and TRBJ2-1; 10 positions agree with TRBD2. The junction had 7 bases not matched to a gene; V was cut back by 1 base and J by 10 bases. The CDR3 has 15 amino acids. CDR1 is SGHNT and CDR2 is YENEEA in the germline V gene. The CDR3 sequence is CASSLGSGRAVEQFF. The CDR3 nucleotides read TGTGCCAGCAGCTTAGGCAGCGGGAGGGCCGTAGAGCAGTTCTTC.

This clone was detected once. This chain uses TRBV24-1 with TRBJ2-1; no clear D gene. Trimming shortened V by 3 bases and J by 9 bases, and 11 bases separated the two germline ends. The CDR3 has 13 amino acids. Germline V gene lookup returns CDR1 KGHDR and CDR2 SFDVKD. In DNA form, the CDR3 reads TGTGCCACCAGTGATCCTAATACTGCTGAGCAGTTCTTC. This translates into CATSDPNTAEQFF.

The CDR3 nucleotides are TGTGCCAGCAGCGGCTCACAGGGCTTGTTCCAAGAGACCCAGTACTTC. As protein: CASSGSQGLFQETQYF. This chain uses TRBV9 with TRBJ2-5; D might be TRBD1 (6 bases). V lost 3 bases to trimming and J lost 1 base, with 16 bases between them. Germline assignment: CDR1 SGDLS and CDR2 YYNGEE. This CDR3 comprises 16 residues.

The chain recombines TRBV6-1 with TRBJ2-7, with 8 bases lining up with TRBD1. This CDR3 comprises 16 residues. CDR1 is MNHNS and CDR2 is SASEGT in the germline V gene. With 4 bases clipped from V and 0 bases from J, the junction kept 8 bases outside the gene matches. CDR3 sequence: CASSAMPGQVSYEQYF. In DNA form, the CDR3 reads TGTGCCAGCAGTGCAATGCCGGGACAGGTCTCCTACGAGCAGTACTTC.

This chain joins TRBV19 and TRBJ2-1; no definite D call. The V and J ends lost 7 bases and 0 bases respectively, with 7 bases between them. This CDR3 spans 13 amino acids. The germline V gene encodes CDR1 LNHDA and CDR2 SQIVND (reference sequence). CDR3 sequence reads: CASIDISYNEQFF. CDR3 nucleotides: TGTGCCAGTATCGACATCTCCTACAATGAGCAGTTCTTC.

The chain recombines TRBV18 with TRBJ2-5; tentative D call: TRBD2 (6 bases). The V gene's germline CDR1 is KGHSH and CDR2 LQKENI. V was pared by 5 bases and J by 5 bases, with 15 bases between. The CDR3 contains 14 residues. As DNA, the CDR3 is TGTGCCAGCTCAGCGGGGCAGGGAAGGGAGACCCAGTACTTC. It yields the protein CASSAGQGRETQYF. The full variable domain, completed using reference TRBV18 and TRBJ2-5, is NAGVMQNPRHLVRRRGQEARLRCSPMKGHSHVYWYRQLPEEGLKFMVYLQKENIIDESGMPKERFSAEFPKEGPSILRIQQVVRGDSAAYFCASSAGQGRETQYFGPGTRLLVL.

In DNA, the CDR3 is TGTGCCAGCACCTTAGGTCCCCAGGGGGCGCGTGAGCAGTACTTC. This gives the protein CASTLGPQGAREQYF. V and J are TRBV5-6 and TRBJ2-7, with 8 bases aligning to TRBD1. CDR1 and CDR2 from the germline V gene are SGHDT and YYEEEE. Trimming at V came to 6 bases and at J to 7 bases, leaving 15 bases not matched to a gene. The CDR3 covers 15 residues.

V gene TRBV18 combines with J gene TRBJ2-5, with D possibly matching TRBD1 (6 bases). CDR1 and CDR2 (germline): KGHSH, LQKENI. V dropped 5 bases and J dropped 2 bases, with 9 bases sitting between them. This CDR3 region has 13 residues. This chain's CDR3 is CASSWTEQETQYF. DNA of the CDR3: TGTGCCAGCTCATGGACAGAGCAAGAGACCCAGTACTTC.

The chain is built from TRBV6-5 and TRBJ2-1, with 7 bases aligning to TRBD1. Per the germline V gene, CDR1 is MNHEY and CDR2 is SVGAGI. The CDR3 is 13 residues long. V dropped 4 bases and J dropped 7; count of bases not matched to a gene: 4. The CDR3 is CASSSGTDNEQFF. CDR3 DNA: TGTGCCAGCAGTTCCGGGACAGATAATGAGCAGTTCTTC.

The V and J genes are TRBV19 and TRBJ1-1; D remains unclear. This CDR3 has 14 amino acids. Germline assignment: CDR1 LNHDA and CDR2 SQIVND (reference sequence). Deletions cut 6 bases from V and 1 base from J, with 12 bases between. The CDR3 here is CASRSGLRNTEAFF. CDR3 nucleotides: TGTGCCAGTAGAAGCGGACTGCGGAACACTGAAGCTTTCTTT.

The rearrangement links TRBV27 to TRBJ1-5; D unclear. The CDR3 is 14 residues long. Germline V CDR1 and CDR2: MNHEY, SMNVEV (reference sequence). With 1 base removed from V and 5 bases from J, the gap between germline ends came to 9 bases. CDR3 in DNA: TGTGCCAGCAGTTTATTGACTCCGGATCAGCCCCAGCATTTT. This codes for CASSLLTPDQPQHF.

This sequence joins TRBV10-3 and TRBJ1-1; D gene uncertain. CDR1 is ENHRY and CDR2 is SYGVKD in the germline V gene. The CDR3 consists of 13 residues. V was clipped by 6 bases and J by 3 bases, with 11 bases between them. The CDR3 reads CAIRETRDTEAFF. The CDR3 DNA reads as TGTGCCATCAGAGAGACAAGGGACACTGAAGCTTTCTTT.

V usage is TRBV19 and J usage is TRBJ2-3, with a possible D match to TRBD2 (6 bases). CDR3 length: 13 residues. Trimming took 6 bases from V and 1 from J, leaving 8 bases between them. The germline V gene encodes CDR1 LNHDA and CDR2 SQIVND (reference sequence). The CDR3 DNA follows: TGTGCCAGTAGGGGGGGACGCACAGATACGCAGTATTTT. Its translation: CASRGGRTDTQYF.

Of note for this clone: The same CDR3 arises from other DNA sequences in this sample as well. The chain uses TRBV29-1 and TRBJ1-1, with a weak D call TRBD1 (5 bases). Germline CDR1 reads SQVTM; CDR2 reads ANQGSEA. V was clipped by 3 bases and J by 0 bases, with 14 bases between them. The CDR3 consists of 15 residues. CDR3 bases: TGCAGCGTTGACGGTGGATGGGGGATGAACACTGAAGCTTTCTTT. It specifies CSVDGGWGMNTEAFF.

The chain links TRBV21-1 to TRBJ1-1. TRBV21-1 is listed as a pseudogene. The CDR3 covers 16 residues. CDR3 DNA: TGTGCCAGCAGCAAAAGACTCCCAGTCTCGAACACTGAAGCTTTCTTT. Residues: CASSKRLPVSNTEAFF.

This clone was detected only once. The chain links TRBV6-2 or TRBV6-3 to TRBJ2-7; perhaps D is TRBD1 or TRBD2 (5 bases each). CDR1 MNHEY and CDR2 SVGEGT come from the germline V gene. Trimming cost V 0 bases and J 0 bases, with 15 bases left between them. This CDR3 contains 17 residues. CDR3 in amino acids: CASSYSRDGPDSYEQYF. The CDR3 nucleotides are TGTGCCAGCAGTTACTCCCGGGACGGGCCCGACTCCTACGAGCAGTACTTC.

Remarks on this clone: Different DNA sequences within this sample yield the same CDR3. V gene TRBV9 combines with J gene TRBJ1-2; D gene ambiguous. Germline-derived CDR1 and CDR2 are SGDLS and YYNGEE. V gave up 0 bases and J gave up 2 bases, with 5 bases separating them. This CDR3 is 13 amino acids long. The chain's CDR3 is CASSVAENYGYTF. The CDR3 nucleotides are TGTGCCAGCAGCGTAGCGGAGAACTATGGCTACACCTTC.

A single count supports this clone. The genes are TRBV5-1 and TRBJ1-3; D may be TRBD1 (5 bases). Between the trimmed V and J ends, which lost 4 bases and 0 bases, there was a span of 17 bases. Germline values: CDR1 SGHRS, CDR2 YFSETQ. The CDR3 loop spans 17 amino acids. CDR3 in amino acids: CASSANTAGSSGNTIYF. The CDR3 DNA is TGCGCCAGCAGCGCTAATACGGCAGGGAGCTCTGGAAACACCATATATTTT.